This T cell receptor beta chain was sequenced during a study of cytomegalovirus exposure and HLA in healthy donors. Use of 60 Vbeta and 13 Jbeta primers characterized the PCR. The data were produced by immunoSEQ multiplex PCR, yet TCRdb's version contains in-frame clones alone and is incomplete. Counted here are more than 90,000 clones, 69% occurring once; the ten biggest clones make up 2.5% to 3%. This clone was seen a handful of times. Germline lookup yields CDR1 SNHLY and CDR2 FYNNEI. V was clipped by 4 bases and J by 4 bases; unmatched bases: 3. This CDR3 has 13 amino acids. This chain connects TRBV2 to TRBJ1-2; 7 bases fit TRBD1. Sequences were obtained from PBMCs. This receptor was taken from a man over 45 in good health and CMV-seronegative. CDR3 coding DNA: TGTGCCAGCAGTGGGGACAGAGCCTATGGCTACACCTTC. This gives the protein CASSGDRAYGYTF.